These T cell receptor beta chains were read from a single sample in a study of T-cell memory formation after mild COVID-19. MiXCR, applied by TCRdb to the 5' RACE reads, yields one record per CDR3 protein. The table includes under 650,000 distinct CDR3 sequences, around 17% detected once. The sample taken for sequencing was PBMCs or a T cell subset sorted from them (not recorded which). Source of these receptors: an adult woman who had mild COVID-19 (a few samples of this study predate the infection). Cell type and time point are not known. Each CDR3 is given with its conserved first and last residue. The D gene is left open where the match is weak. Some rows have no size entry. The others give once, few or many, or a class for an expanded clone.

CDR3aa	CDR3nt	d_gene	v_gene	abundance	j_gene
CASSQDPYQETQYF	TGTGCCAGCAGCCAAGACCCGTACCAAGAGACCCAGTACTTC	NA	TRBV4-2	NA	TRBJ2-5
CSVKDRGADNSPLHF	TGCAGCGTTAAAGACAGGGGGGCCGATAATTCACCCCTCCACTTT	TRBD1	TRBV29-1	many	TRBJ1-6
CASSQERVGGTEAFF	TGTGCCAGCAGCCAAGAAAGGGTCGGAGGAACTGAAGCTTTCTTT	NA	TRBV4-2	few	TRBJ1-1
CASSQDGLRGDTDTQYF	TGCGCCAGCAGCCAAGATGGGTTGAGGGGGGACACAGATACGCAGTATTTT	NA	TRBV4-1	many	TRBJ2-3
CASSLDRDFGDQYF	TGTGCCAGCAGCCTCGACCGGGACTTTGGGGACCAGTACTTC	NA	TRBV12-3/TRBV12-4	NA	TRBJ2-5
CAISEGGSPDTQYF	TGTGCCATCAGTGAGGGGGGTTCACCAGATACGCAGTATTTT	NA	TRBV10-3	NA	TRBJ2-3
CASSGDSYTGELFF	TGTGCCAGCAGTGGGGACAGTTACACCGGGGAGCTGTTTTTT	TRBD1	TRBV12-3/TRBV12-4	few	TRBJ2-2
CASSTDRGGYGSNQPQHF	TGTGCCAGCAGTACTGACAGGGGAGGATATGGTAGCAATCAGCCCCAGCATTTT	TRBD1	TRBV12-3/TRBV12-4	many	TRBJ1-5
CASSPGQGSFF	TGTGCCAGCAGCCCTGGACAGGGGTCGTTCTTC	TRBD1	TRBV7-9	many	TRBJ2-1
CASSPLRRAEAFF	TGTGCCAGCAGCCCTTTGAGGAGAGCTGAAGCTTTCTTT	NA	TRBV6-5	NA	TRBJ1-1
CASSDFNSYNEQFF	TGCGCCAGCTCGGACTTTAACTCCTACAATGAGCAGTTCTTC	NA	TRBV5-1	NA	TRBJ2-1
CASSDLGHLNTEAFF	TGTGCCAGCAGCGACTTGGGACACCTGAACACTGAAGCTTTCTTT	NA	TRBV12-3/TRBV12-4	NA	TRBJ1-1
CATLGEVGTEAFF	TGTGCCACCCTAGGGGAAGTGGGCACTGAAGCTTTCTTT	NA	TRBV15	NA	TRBJ1-1
CATSDGRYEQYF	TGTGCCACCAGTGATGGGCGCTACGAGCAGTACTTC	NA	TRBV24-1	NA	TRBJ2-7
CSASSGGSGETQYF	TGCAGTGCTAGTAGCGGGGGGTCGGGTGAGACCCAGTACTTC	TRBD2	TRBV20-1	NA	TRBJ2-5
CSARALGLAGDHSYNEQFF	TGCAGTGCTAGAGCCTTGGGACTAGCGGGAGACCACTCCTACAATGAGCAGTTCTTC	TRBD2	TRBV20-1	few	TRBJ2-1
CASRKGQGYEQYF	TGTGCCAGCAGGAAGGGACAGGGCTACGAGCAGTACTTC	TRBD1	TRBV6-6	NA	TRBJ2-7
CASSSSQGWELFF	TGTGCCAGCAGTTCCTCACAGGGGTGGGAGCTGTTTTTT	TRBD1	TRBV11-2	many	TRBJ2-2
CASSHGASGTYEQYF	TGTGCCAGCAGCCATGGGGCTAGCGGCACCTACGAGCAGTACTTC	TRBD2	TRBV7-2	NA	TRBJ2-7
CSARVGALNEKLFF	TGCAGTGCTAGGGTAGGGGCCCTGAATGAAAAACTGTTTTTT	NA	TRBV20-1	few	TRBJ1-4
CASRPTSGRSSYNEQFF	TGTGCCAGCAGACCTACTAGCGGGAGGTCCTCCTACAATGAGCAGTTCTTC	TRBD2	TRBV27	NA	TRBJ2-1
CASRPTGGYEQYF	TGTGCCAGCAGACCCACCGGGGGCTACGAGCAGTACTTC	NA	TRBV27	NA	TRBJ2-7
CASSFGGIEAYGYTF	TGTGCCAGCAGCTTCGGGGGGATAGAGGCCTATGGCTACACCTTC	NA	TRBV9	few	TRBJ1-2
CASSLNREQFF	TGTGCCAGCAGCTTGAACCGTGAGCAGTTCTTC	NA	TRBV5-6	many	TRBJ2-1
CASSHLDGASYNEQFF	TGTGCCAGCAGTCACCTCGACGGGGCGTCCTACAATGAGCAGTTCTTC	NA	TRBV28	NA	TRBJ2-1
CASSIDKATGSTEAFF	TGTGCCAGTAGTATAGACAAGGCGACCGGTAGCACTGAAGCTTTCTTT	NA	TRBV19	NA	TRBJ1-1
CASSLAGVYYGYTF	TGTGCCAGCAGCTTAGCAGGGGTCTACTATGGCTACACCTTC	NA	TRBV7-9	NA	TRBJ1-2
CAWSYGVTEAFF	TGTGCCTGGAGTTATGGGGTTACTGAAGCTTTCTTT	NA	TRBV30	few	TRBJ1-1
CASSRDSGILREQYF	TGTGCCAGCAGTCGTGATAGCGGGATCCTACGAGAGCAGTACTTC	TRBD2	TRBV27	few	TRBJ2-7
CASSVRDRGINEQFF	TGTGCCAGCAGTGTCCGGGACAGGGGTATTAATGAGCAGTTCTTC	TRBD1	TRBV2	few	TRBJ2-1
CASSLSPELAKNIQYF	TGTGCCAGCAGCTTATCTCCGGAACTAGCCAAAAACATTCAGTACTTC	NA	TRBV7-3	few	TRBJ2-4
CASRRVGTNTGELFF	TGTGCCAGCAGGCGAGTGGGAACGAACACCGGGGAGCTGTTTTTT	NA	TRBV12-3/TRBV12-4	many	TRBJ2-2
CASSSRAQSQYEQYF	TGCGCCAGCAGCTCGCGGGCACAGAGCCAGTACGAGCAGTACTTC	NA	TRBV5-1	many	TRBJ2-7
CASRPGPINTGELFF	TGTGCCAGCAGACCGGGACCAATAAACACCGGGGAGCTGTTTTTT	NA	TRBV12-3/TRBV12-4	NA	TRBJ2-2
CASSLRPASNQPQHF	TGTGCCAGCAGTTTGAGGCCAGCGAGCAATCAGCCCCAGCATTTT	NA	TRBV12-3/TRBV12-4	NA	TRBJ1-5
CASSSLTSGDSDTQYF	TGCGCCAGCAGCTCGCTGACTAGCGGAGATTCAGATACGCAGTATTTT	TRBD2	TRBV5-1	NA	TRBJ2-3
CASLRDTGYEQYF	TGCGCCAGCTTACGGGACACCGGCTACGAGCAGTACTTC	NA	TRBV10-2	NA	TRBJ2-7
CASSVTGTAYGYTF	TGTGCCAGCAGCGTGACCGGGACAGCCTATGGCTACACCTTC	TRBD1	TRBV9	NA	TRBJ1-2
CASRDTSGRVYEQYF	TGTGCCAGCAGGGATACTAGCGGGAGGGTCTACGAGCAGTACTTC	TRBD2	TRBV12-3/TRBV12-4	few	TRBJ2-7
CASSLDRTAYEQYF	TGCGCCAGCAGCTTGGACAGGACGGCCTACGAGCAGTACTTC	NA	TRBV5-1	NA	TRBJ2-7
CASSSHGGGGQPQHF	TGTGCCAGCAGTTCACACGGCGGGGGCGGTCAGCCCCAGCATTTT	NA	TRBV7-8	NA	TRBJ1-5
CASSQEEDSGLTDTQYF	TGTGCCAGCAGCCAAGAGGAGGATAGCGGACTCACAGATACGCAGTATTTT	NA	TRBV4-2	NA	TRBJ2-3